Each of the 24 T cell receptor beta chains below was sequenced from the same sample in a study of technical replicates of blood from four donors. Data came from immunoSEQ multiplex PCR; TCRdb stores just in-frame clones and leaves some out. The sample consists of tens of thousands of clones, roughly 98% of them appearing once. Sample: T cells isolated from PBMCs. The receptors here all came from a human donor in good health.

DNA for the CDR3: TGCGCCAGCAAGCCCGATCATTCAGATACGCAGTATTTT. Protein product: CASKPDHSDTQYF. The gene calls are TRBV10-1 and TRBJ2-3, with D unresolved. The germline V gene encodes CDR1 WNHNN and CDR2 SYGVQD (reference sequence). V was cut by 7 bases and J by 4 bases, with 12 bases left in between. The CDR3 is made up of 13 amino acids.

V gene TRBV2 combines with J gene TRBJ1-1, with 8 nucleotides matching TRBD1. CDR3 length: 14 amino acids. The V and J ends lost 4 bases and 1 base, in that order; junction bases with no gene match: 2. Per germline, CDR1 SNHLY and CDR2 FYNNEI. Here the CDR3 reads CASSATGGNTEAFF. CDR3 in DNA: TGTGCCAGCAGTGCCACAGGGGGGAACACTGAAGCTTTCTTT.

This sequence joins TRBV7-2 and TRBJ2-4, with 7 bases that match TRBD2. The CDR3 sequence is 17 residues long. With 0 bases clipped from V and 3 bases from J, the junction kept 8 bases outside the gene matches. CDR1 and CDR2 (germline): SGHTA, FQGNSA. The CDR3 spells CASSLAGGIYNKNIQYF. As DNA, the CDR3 is TGTGCCAGCAGCTTAGCGGGGGGGATCTATAACAAAAACATTCAGTACTTC.

The chain carries TRBV5-6 and TRBJ2-6, with D possibly matching TRBD2 (5 bases). CDR1 is SGHDT, CDR2 YYEEEE, per germline. This CDR3 comprises 15 residues. V was clipped by 0 bases and J by 2 bases, with 6 bases between them. As DNA, the CDR3 is TGTGCCAGCAGCTTGGCCGGGACTGGGGCCAACGTCCTGACTTTC. Encoded protein: CASSLAGTGANVLTF.

The chain employs TRBV19 and TRBJ2-1, with 7 positions matching TRBD1. The J segment lost 2 bases and the V segment lost 6 bases, leaving 4 bases of the junction unmatched. CDR3 length equals 14 residues. CDR1 LNHDA and CDR2 SQIVND come from the germline V gene (reference sequence). This CDR3 reads CASRPGTAYNEQFF. As DNA, the CDR3 is TGTGCCAGTAGACCCGGGACAGCCTACAATGAGCAGTTCTTC.

The genes are TRBV5-1 and TRBJ2-1, with 10 bases aligning to TRBD2. This CDR3 spans 15 amino acids. Germline V gives CDR1 SGHRS, CDR2 YFSETQ. V shed 1 base, J shed 6 bases, and the junction held 4 bases outside the gene matches. This chain's CDR3 is CASSLSSGRANEQFF. The CDR3 DNA reads TGCGCCAGCAGCTTGTCCAGCGGGAGGGCCAATGAGCAGTTCTTC.

The chain employs TRBV5-1 and TRBJ1-2; D possibly corresponds to TRBD1 (6 bases). CDR3 length: 14 amino acids. The V end lost 5 bases, the J end lost 4 bases, and 15 bases lay between the germline ends. Germline V lookup: CDR1 SGHRS, CDR2 YFSETQ. The CDR3 region has the DNA TGCGCCAGCAGTATCCTCAGGGGTAGCTATGGCTACACCTTC. Encoded protein: CASSILRGSYGYTF.

The chain links TRBV7-3 to TRBJ1-1; D is possibly TRBD1 (6 bases). The CDR3 has 13 residues. V lost 4 bases to trimming and J lost 6 bases, with 12 bases between them. CDR1 and CDR2 from the germline V gene are SGHTA and FQGTGA. The CDR3 coding sequence is TGTGCCAGCAGCTCAGGGGATTTGCCTGAAGCTTTCTTT. The encoded protein is CASSSGDLPEAFF. The full variable domain, rest sourced from reference TRBV7-3 and TRBJ1-1, is GAGVSQTPSNKVTEKGKYVELRCDPISGHTALYWYRQSLGQGPEFLIYFQGTGAADDSGLPNDRFFAVRPEGSVSTLKIQRTERGDSAVYLCASSSGDLPEAFFGQGTRLTVV.

The V call is TRBV4-1, the J call TRBJ2-3; 10 positions match TRBD1. V was clipped by 4 bases and J by 4 bases; unmatched bases: 11. The V gene's germline CDR1 is MGHRA and CDR2 YSYEKL. This CDR3 is 17 amino acids long. The CDR3 nucleotides are TGCGCCAGCAGCCTTCTTTGGGGACAGGGGATCCCAGATACGCAGTATTTT. Translated, it gives CASSLLWGQGIPDTQYF.

This chain connects TRBV5-1 to TRBJ2-3, with D unresolved. The CDR3 runs 14 residues. Germline CDR1 and CDR2: SGHRS and YFSETQ. V was pared by 0 bases and J by 3 bases, with 8 bases between. The CDR3 DNA sequence: TGCGCCAGCAGCTTGGTTGCGTTGACAGATACGCAGTATTTT. Translating it yields CASSLVALTDTQYF.

The chain recombines TRBV5-4 with TRBJ1-1, with 7 bases aligning to TRBD1. CDR3 length equals 14 residues. Germline loops: CDR1 SGHNT, CDR2 YYREEE (reference sequence). The ends lost 4 bases at V and 3 bases at J; junction bases unmatched: 6. CDR3 protein: CASSPGTDDTEAFF. The CDR3 bases are TGTGCCAGCAGCCCCGGGACAGATGACACTGAAGCTTTCTTT.

The rearrangement joins TRBV21-1 to TRBJ2-2; the table's D call TRBD2 went unverified against the DNA. TRBV21-1 is labeled a pseudogene. The CDR3 covers 16 residues. The CDR3 loop is CASSRTSGGRMGELFF. CDR3 nucleotide sequence: TGTGCCAGCAGCCGGACTAGCGGGGGGAGGATGGGGGAGCTGTTTTTT.

This clone was counted a single time. V usage is TRBV7-6 and J usage is TRBJ1-1; no firm D call. Trimming shortened V by 6 bases and J by 2 bases, and 13 bases separated the two germline ends. The CDR3 has 14 amino acids. The germline V gene has CDR1 SGHVS and CDR2 FNYEAQ. CDR3 coding DNA: TGTGCCAGCAGTCTTAATGAGGATAACACTGAAGCTTTCTTT. Protein: CASSLNEDNTEAFF.

The rearrangement uses TRBV15 and TRBJ2-1, with TRBD2 matching 7 bases. Germline V gene sequence: CDR1 LNHNV, CDR2 YYDKDF (reference sequence). This CDR3 spans 16 amino acids. V was pared by 0 bases and J by 12 bases, with 14 bases of the junction left unmatched. The CDR3 sequence is CATSRDPGGRVIVQFF. CDR3 sequence (DNA): TGTGCCACCAGCAGAGATCCCGGGGGGAGGGTGATAGTGCAGTTCTTC.

The J gene is TRBJ1-4, the V gene TRBV5-1; the match to TRBD1 covers 9 bases. Germline V gene data show CDR1 as SGHRS and CDR2 as YFSETQ. The CDR3 has 14 amino acids. The V and J ends lost 4 bases and 8 bases, in that order; junction bases with no gene match: 6. CDR3 sequence (DNA): TGCGCCAGCAGCCCGACAGGGGGTAGCGAAAAACTGTTTTTT. Amino acids: CASSPTGGSEKLFF.

The rearrangement joins TRBV10-1 to TRBJ2-5; TRBD1 aligns across 7 bases. V dropped 8 bases and J dropped 5; count of bases not matched to a gene: 11. CDR3 length: 14 amino acids. The germline CDR1 and CDR2 sequences are WNHNN and SYGVQD (reference sequence). The CDR3 DNA reads TGCGCCAGCTCGGGAAGACAGGGAGATGAGACCCAGTACTTC. It translates to CASSGRQGDETQYF.

The chain couples TRBV11-3 to TRBJ2-2; TRBD2 aligns across 7 bases. V gave up 2 bases and J gave up 0 bases; unmatched junction bases: 6. This CDR3 is 17 amino acids long. Germline V gene lookup returns CDR1 SGHNT and CDR2 YENEEA. CDR3: CASSLLGGSTNTGELFF. The CDR3 DNA is TGTGCCAGCAGCTTACTCGGCGGGAGCACGAACACCGGGGAGCTGTTTTTT.

For this clone: The germline gene is not matched at one end of the junction; a read error may be the cause. The chain recombines TRBV10-1 with TRBJ2-7; no clear D gene. Germline V gene sequence: CDR1 WNHNN, CDR2 SYGVQD (reference sequence). This CDR3 has 14 amino acids. CDR3 protein: CATSGVGSPYEQYF. The CDR3 DNA sequence: TGCGCCACCAGTGGAGTCGGGTCCCCCTACGAGCAGTACTTC.

This clone showed up just once. The chain carries TRBV5-1 and TRBJ2-1; 9 nucleotides align to TRBD1. The germline CDR1 and CDR2 sequences are SGHRS and YFSETQ. The CDR3 spans 15 residues. V lost 1 base, J lost 7 bases, and 6 bases stayed unmatched. CDR3 in amino acids: CASSLLDRGGNEQFF. In DNA, the CDR3 is TGCGCCAGCAGCTTGCTCGACAGGGGGGGAAATGAGCAGTTCTTC. The entire variable domain, with the rest obtained from reference TRBV5-1 and TRBJ2-1, is as follows: KAGVTQTPRYLIKTRGQQVTLSCSPISGHRSVSWYQQTPGQGLQFLFEYFSETQRNKGNFPGRFSGRQFSNSRSEMNVSTLELGDSALYLCASSLLDRGGNEQFFGPGTRLTVL.

The V and J genes are TRBV18 and TRBJ2-3, with unresolved D. The germline gives CDR1 KGHSH, CDR2 LQKENI. The CDR3 has 13 residues. Trimming cost V 2 bases and J 4 bases, with 7 bases left between them. CDR3 loop: CASSPASSDTQYF. The CDR3 nucleotides are TGTGCCAGCTCACCAGCTAGTTCAGATACGCAGTATTTT. Based on the CDR3 plus reference TRBV18 and TRBJ2-3, the full variable domain is NAGVMQNPRHLVRRRGQEARLRCSPMKGHSHVYWYRQLPEEGLKFMVYLQKENIIDESGMPKERFSAEFPKEGPSILRIQQVVRGDSAAYFCASSPASSDTQYFGPGTRLTVL.

The CDR3 nucleotides are TGCGCCAGCAGCCGGACAGGGGAGGGCAATCAGCCCCAGCATTTT. It encodes CASSRTGEGNQPQHF. This rearrangement joins TRBV5-1 to TRBJ1-5; 9 bases match TRBD1. This CDR3 is built from 15 residues. CDR1 and CDR2 (germline): SGHRS, YFSETQ. Unmatched junction bases numbered 4, after V lost 4 bases and J lost 2 bases. The full variable domain, completed using reference TRBV5-1 and TRBJ1-5, is KAGVTQTPRYLIKTRGQQVTLSCSPISGHRSVSWYQQTPGQGLQFLFEYFSETQRNKGNFPGRFSGRQFSNSRSEMNVSTLELGDSALYLCASSRTGEGNQPQHFGDGTRLSIL.

The chain links TRBV7-9 to TRBJ2-2; TRBD2 is a possible D gene (7 bases). Germline V lookup: CDR1 SEHNR, CDR2 FQNEAQ (reference sequence). V was cut by 3 bases and J by 3 bases, with 23 bases left in between. This CDR3 is 19 amino acids long. CDR3 sequence reads: CASSFVFSGGGWDTGELFF. The CDR3 DNA sequence: TGTGCCAGCAGCTTCGTTTTTAGCGGCGGGGGCTGGGACACCGGGGAGCTGTTTTTT.

The chain employs TRBV2 and TRBJ2-3; 9 nucleotides align to TRBD1. The CDR3 covers 14 residues. V lost 5 bases, J lost 8 bases, and 8 bases stayed unmatched. Germline-derived CDR1 and CDR2 are SNHLY and FYNNEI. The CDR3 loop reads CASSTGQGTITQYF. DNA for the CDR3: TGTGCCAGCAGTACAGGACAGGGGACAATTACGCAGTATTTT.

The chain links TRBV7-6 to TRBJ1-1; 8 bases map to TRBD1. Germline CDR1 and CDR2: SGHVS and FNYEAQ. The CDR3 contains 15 residues. The V gene end was trimmed by 1 base and the J gene end by 5 bases; junction bases not matched to a gene: 6. CDR3: CASSLEGRGRTEAFF. The CDR3 DNA sequence: TGTGCCAGCAGCTTAGAGGGCAGGGGGCGTACTGAAGCTTTCTTT.